The sample holds many counts of the clone carrying this TCR beta chain. Its antigen is not identified. TCR beta CDR3 regions were amplified from RNA. A first-round RT-PCR of the TCR CDR3 used the HTBI primer set. TCRdb passed the multiplex PCR reads through MiXCR, listing each CDR3 protein once. Of 550,000 to 800,000 distinct CDR3 sequences detected, 15% to 20% appear once; the ten largest clones hold around 8.1%. These data are taken from a study of T cells in Graves' hyperthyroidism and ophthalmopathy. General study points: Most expanded thyroid clonotypes above 0.001 recurred in blood.

Disease duration under 2 months; hyperthyroidism patients were aged 18 to 65. Fresh 10 ml peripheral blood yielded PBMCs. This receptor was taken from a man aged 18 to 29 with Graves' hyperthyroidism. The sample comprised blood.

This CDR3 reads CSALRLAARYQETQYF. The CDR3, as DNA: TGCAGTGCCCTGCGGCTAGCGGCTAGGTACCAAGAGACCCAGTACTTC. The rearrangement uses TRBV20-1 and TRBJ2-5, with 7 positions matching TRBD2. V was pared by 6 bases and J by 0 bases, with 13 bases of the junction left unmatched. Per germline, CDR1 DFQATT and CDR2 SNEGSKA (reference sequence). The CDR3 is made up of 16 amino acids.